The 10 T cell receptor beta chains given below trace back to one sample, sequenced in a study of CD8+ T cells in alopecia areata. The authors extracted RNA and reverse transcribed it into cDNA as the sequencing template. Produced via immunoSEQ multiplex PCR; TCRdb's table is partial and in-frame only. The sample includes some 110,000 clones, less than 70% of them seen just once. Material for sequencing was CD4+ T cells sorted from blood. These receptors were taken from a human donor in good health.

This clone was picked up one time. The V call is TRBV1, the J call TRBJ2-2; TRBD2, the table's D call, lacks a check against the DNA. TRBV1 represents a pseudogene. The CDR3 totals 16 residues. The CDR3 spells CTSSQESGTNTGELFF. CDR3 in DNA: TGCACCAGCAGCCAAGAGAGCGGTACGAACACCGGGGAGCTGTTTTTT.

V gene TRBV7-9 combines with J gene TRBJ1-2; D uncertain. The V gene lost 1 base and the J gene lost 5 bases, with 8 bases spanning the gap. CDR3 size: 13 residues. CDR1 is SEHNR, CDR2 FQNEAQ, per germline (reference sequence). The CDR3 DNA reads as TGTGCCAGCAGCTTAGATCTAGCGTATGGCTACACCTTC. Translation: CASSLDLAYGYTF.

This chain links TRBV6-6 with TRBJ2-7; 9 nucleotides agree with TRBD1. The CDR3 length is 13 residues. After removal of 4 bases from V and 7 bases from J, the junction contained 5 bases not matched to a gene. Germline V gene data show CDR1 as MNHNY and CDR2 as SVGAGI (reference sequence). CDR3 protein: CASSLGQGREQYF. CDR3 sequence (DNA): TGTGCCAGCAGTTTAGGACAGGGGAGGGAGCAGTACTTC.

The sample holds one count of this clone. This chain joins TRBV5-6 and TRBJ2-2; perhaps D is TRBD1 or TRBD2 (6 bases each). This CDR3 region has 15 residues. Trimming took off 2 bases at V and 3 bases at J, with 11 bases between the two ends. CDR1 and CDR2 from the germline V gene are SGHDT and YYEEEE. The CDR3 DNA reads as TGTGCCAGCAGCTTAGGGGGGCTCGACACCGGGGAGCTGTTTTTT. This sequence encodes CASSLGGLDTGELFF.

The rearrangement uses TRBV15 and TRBJ2-5, with D possibly being TRBD2 (6 bases). The end of the DNA aligns better with TRBJ2-7, so the J call may be wrong. Germline V gives CDR1 LNHNV, CDR2 YYDKDF (reference sequence). The CDR3 sequence is 14 residues long. CDR3 region: CATSRDFGGDEQYF. CDR3 nucleotide sequence: TGTGCCACCAGCAGAGATTTCGGGGGAGACGAGCAGTACTTC.

This chain links TRBV5-1 with TRBJ2-3; tentative D call: TRBD1 (6 bases). Germline CDR1 SGHRS, CDR2 YFSETQ. The V and J ends lost 2 bases and 4 bases respectively, with 14 bases between them. The CDR3 extends over 15 amino acids. The CDR3 DNA sequence: TGCGCCAGCAGCTTTCTGGGGGCGTCTGCAGATACGCAGTATTTT. Translation: CASSFLGASADTQYF.

A few counts support this clone. The rearrangement uses TRBV2 and TRBJ2-7; tentative D call: TRBD2 (6 bases). Germline-derived CDR1 and CDR2 are SNHLY and FYNNEI. The V end lost 7 bases, the J end lost 0 bases, and 16 bases lay between the germline ends. The CDR3 length is 15 residues. CDR3 DNA sequence: TGTGCCAGCAATAGAAAGCGGGCTCTCTCCTACGAGCAGTACTTC. Protein sequence: CASNRKRALSYEQYF. Together with reference TRBV2 and TRBJ2-7, the CDR3 gives the full variable domain: EPEVTQTPSHQVTQMGQEVILRCVPISNHLYFYWYRQILGQKVEFLVSFYNNEISEKSEIFDDQFSVERPDGSNFTLKIRSTKLEDSAMYFCASNRKRALSYEQYFGPGTRLTVT.

Comment on this clone: In the same sample, other DNA sequences code for this CDR3. This rearrangement joins TRBV18 to TRBJ1-5; 9 nucleotides line up with TRBD1. The germline CDR1 and CDR2 sequences are KGHSH and LQKENI. Unmatched junction bases numbered 5, after V lost 6 bases and J lost 2 bases. This CDR3 contains 15 residues. CDR3 region: CASSPDRGGNQPQHF. The CDR3 bases are TGTGCCAGCTCTCCTGACAGGGGGGGCAATCAGCCCCAGCATTTT.

The genes are TRBV27 and TRBJ2-5; 14 bases align to TRBD2. The germline CDR1 and CDR2 sequences are MNHEY and SMNVEV (reference sequence). CDR3 length: 18 amino acids. V lost 2 bases, J lost 5 bases, and 10 bases stayed unmatched. The CDR3 DNA reads TGTGCCAGCAGTTTACGGATGACTAGCGGGGGGGCTCGGGAGACCCAGTACTTC. Protein sequence: CASSLRMTSGGARETQYF.

The chain has TRBV25-1 and TRBJ2-2; D might be TRBD1 or TRBD2, each matching 5 bases. Trimming cost V 0 bases and J 2 bases, with 16 bases left between them. Germline V gene data show CDR1 as MGHDK and CDR2 as SYGVNS. The CDR3 spans 18 residues. Here the CDR3 DNA reads TGTGCCAGCAGTGAATATAAATGGGGACGGGGAAACACCGGGGAGCTGTTTTTT. Its translation is CASSEYKWGRGNTGELFF.